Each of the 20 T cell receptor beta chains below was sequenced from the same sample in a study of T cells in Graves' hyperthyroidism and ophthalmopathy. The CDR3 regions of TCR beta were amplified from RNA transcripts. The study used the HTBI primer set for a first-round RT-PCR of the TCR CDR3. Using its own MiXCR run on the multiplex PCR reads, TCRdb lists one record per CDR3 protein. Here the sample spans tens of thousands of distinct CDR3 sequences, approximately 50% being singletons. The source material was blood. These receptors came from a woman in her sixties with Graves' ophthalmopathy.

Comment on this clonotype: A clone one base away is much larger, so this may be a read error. The CDR3 DNA reads as TGTGCCAGCAGCTTACAGCCTGCCTACGAGCAGTACTTC. Protein sequence: CASSLQPAYEQYF. The chain employs TRBV3-1 and TRBJ2-7; no clear D. Per germline, CDR1 LGHDT and CDR2 YNNKEL (reference sequence). V was pared by 5 bases and J by 2 bases, with 10 bases between. The CDR3 covers 13 residues.

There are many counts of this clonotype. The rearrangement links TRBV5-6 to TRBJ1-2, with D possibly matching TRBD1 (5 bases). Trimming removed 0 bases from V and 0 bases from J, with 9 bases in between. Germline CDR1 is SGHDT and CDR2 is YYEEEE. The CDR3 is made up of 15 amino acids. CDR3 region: CASSLAGRPNYGYTF. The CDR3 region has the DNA TGTGCCAGCAGCTTGGCAGGGAGGCCTAACTATGGCTACACCTTC.

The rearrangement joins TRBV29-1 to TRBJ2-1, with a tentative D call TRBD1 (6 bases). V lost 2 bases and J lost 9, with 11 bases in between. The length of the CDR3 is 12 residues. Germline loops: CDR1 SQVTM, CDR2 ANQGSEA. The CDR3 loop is CSVELRDTEQFF. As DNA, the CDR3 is TGCAGCGTTGAACTTCGGGACACTGAGCAGTTCTTC.

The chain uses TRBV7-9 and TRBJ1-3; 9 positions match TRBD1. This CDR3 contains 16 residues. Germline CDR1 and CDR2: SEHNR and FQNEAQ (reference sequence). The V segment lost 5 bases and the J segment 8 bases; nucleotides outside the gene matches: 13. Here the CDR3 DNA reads TGTGCCAGCAGCAAAGGACAGGGGAACTATGGCTACACCATATATTTT. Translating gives CASSKGQGNYGYTIYF. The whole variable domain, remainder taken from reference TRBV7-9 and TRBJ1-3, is DTGVSQNPRHKITKRGQNVTFRCDPISEHNRLYWYRQTLGQGPEFLTYFQNEAQLEKSRLLSDRFSAERPKGSFSTLEIQRTEQGDSAMYLCASSKGQGNYGYTIYFGEGSWLTVV.

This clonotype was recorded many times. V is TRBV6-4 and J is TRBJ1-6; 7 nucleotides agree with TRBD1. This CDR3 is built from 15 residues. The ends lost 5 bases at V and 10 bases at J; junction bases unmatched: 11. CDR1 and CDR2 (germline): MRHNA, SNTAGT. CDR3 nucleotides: TGTGCCAGCAGTCAAACAGGGGATGGAGGCTCACCCCTCCACTTT. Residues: CASSQTGDGGSPLHF.

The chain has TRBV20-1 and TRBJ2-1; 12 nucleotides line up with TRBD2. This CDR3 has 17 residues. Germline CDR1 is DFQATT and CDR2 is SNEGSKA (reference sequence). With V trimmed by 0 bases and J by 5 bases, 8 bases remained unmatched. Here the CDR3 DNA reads TGCAGTGCTAGAGATCCGGGACTAGCGGGTGGAAACAATGAGCAGTTCTTC. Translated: CSARDPGLAGGNNEQFF.

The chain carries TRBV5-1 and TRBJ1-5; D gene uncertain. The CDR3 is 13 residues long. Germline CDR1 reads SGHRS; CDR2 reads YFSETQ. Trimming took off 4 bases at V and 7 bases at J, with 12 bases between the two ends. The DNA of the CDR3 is TGCGCCAGCAGCCCCAGACCGAAACAGCCCCAGCATTTT. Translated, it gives CASSPRPKQPQHF.

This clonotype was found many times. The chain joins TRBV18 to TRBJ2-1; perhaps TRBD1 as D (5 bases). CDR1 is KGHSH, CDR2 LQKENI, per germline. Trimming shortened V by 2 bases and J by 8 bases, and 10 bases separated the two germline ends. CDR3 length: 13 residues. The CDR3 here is CASSPRTRDEQFF. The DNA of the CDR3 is TGTGCCAGCTCACCAAGGACACGCGATGAGCAGTTCTTC. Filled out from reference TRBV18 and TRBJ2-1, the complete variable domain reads NAGVMQNPRHLVRRRGQEARLRCSPMKGHSHVYWYRQLPEEGLKFMVYLQKENIIDESGMPKERFSAEFPKEGPSILRIQQVVRGDSAAYFCASSPRTRDEQFFGPGTRLTVL.

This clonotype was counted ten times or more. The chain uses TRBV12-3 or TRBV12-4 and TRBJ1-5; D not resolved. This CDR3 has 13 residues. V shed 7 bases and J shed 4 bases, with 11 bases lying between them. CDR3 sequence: CASNSGVNQPQHF. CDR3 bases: TGTGCCAGCAATTCAGGCGTGAATCAGCCCCAGCATTTT.

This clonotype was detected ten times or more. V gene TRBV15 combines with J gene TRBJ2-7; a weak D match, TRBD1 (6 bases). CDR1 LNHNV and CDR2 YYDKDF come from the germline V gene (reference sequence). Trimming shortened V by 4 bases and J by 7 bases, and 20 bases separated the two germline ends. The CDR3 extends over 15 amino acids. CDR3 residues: CATSTQGLPSEEQYF. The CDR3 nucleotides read TGTGCCACCAGCACCCAGGGGCTCCCCTCGGAGGAGCAGTACTTC.

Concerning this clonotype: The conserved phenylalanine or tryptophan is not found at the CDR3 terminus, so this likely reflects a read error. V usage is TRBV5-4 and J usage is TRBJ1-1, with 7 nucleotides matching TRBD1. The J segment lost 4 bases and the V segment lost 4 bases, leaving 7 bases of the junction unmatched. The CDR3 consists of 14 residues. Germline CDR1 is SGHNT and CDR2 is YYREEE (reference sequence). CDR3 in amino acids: CASSVGRGVTEAFC. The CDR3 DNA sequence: TGTGCCAGCAGCGTAGGCAGGGGGGTCACTGAAGCTTTCTGT.

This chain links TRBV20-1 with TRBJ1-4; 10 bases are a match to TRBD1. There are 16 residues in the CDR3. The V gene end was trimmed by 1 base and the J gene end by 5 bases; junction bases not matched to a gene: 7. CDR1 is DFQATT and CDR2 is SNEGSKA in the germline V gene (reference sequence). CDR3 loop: CSARGVGTGDNEKLFF. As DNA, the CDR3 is TGCAGTGCTAGAGGGGTGGGGACAGGGGACAATGAAAAACTGTTTTTT.

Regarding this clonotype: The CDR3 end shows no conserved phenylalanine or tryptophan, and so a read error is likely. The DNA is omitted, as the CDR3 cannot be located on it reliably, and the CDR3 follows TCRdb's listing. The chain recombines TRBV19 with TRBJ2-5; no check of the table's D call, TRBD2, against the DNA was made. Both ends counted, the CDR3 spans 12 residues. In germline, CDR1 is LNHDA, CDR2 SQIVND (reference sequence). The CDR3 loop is CASSQIRVGLNT.

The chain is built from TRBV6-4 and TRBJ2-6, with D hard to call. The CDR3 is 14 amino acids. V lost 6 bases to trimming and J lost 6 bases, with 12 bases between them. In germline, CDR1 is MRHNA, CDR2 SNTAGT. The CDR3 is CASSETAEANVLTF. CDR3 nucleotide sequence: TGTGCCAGCAGCGAGACCGCTGAGGCCAACGTCCTGACTTTC.

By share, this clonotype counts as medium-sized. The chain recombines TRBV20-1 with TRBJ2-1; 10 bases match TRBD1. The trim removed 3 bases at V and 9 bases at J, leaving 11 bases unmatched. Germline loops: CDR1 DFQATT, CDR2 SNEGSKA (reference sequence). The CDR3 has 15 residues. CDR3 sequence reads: CSARNGTGVGGEQFF. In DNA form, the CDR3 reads TGCAGTGCTAGGAATGGGACAGGGGTAGGAGGTGAGCAGTTCTTC.

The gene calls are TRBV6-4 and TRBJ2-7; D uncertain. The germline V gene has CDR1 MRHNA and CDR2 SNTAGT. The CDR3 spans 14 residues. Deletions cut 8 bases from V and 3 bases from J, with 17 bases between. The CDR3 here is CASAVSFGIYEQYF. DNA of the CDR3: TGTGCCAGCGCAGTGTCTTTTGGGATCTACGAGCAGTACTTC.

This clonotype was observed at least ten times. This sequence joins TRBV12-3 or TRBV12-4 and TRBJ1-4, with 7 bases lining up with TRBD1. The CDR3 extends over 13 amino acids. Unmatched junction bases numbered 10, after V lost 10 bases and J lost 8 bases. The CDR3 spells CAIADRPQEKLFF. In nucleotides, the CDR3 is TGTGCCATCGCGGACAGGCCCCAGGAAAAACTGTTTTTT.

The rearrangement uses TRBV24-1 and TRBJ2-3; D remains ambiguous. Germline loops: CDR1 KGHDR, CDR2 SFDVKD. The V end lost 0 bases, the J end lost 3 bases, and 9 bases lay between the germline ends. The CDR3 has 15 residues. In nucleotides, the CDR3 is TGTGCCACCAGTGATTTGTCTACCGGAACAGATACGCAGTATTTT. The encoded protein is CATSDLSTGTDTQYF.

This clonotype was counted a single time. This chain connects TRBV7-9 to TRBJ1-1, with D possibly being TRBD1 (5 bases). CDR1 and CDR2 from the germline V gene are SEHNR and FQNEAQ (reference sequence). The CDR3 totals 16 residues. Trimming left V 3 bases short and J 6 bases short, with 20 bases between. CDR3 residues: CASSFSQGLRMAEAFF. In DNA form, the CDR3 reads TGTGCCAGCAGCTTCTCGCAGGGCCTTCGGATGGCTGAAGCTTTCTTT.

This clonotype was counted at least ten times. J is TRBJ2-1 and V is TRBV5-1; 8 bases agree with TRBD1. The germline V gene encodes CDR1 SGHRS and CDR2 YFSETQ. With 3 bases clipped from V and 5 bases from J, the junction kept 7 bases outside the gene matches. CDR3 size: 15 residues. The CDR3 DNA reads TGCGCCAGCAGCTCCGGACAGGGTCCCAACAATGAGCAGTTCTTC. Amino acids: CASSSGQGPNNEQFF.